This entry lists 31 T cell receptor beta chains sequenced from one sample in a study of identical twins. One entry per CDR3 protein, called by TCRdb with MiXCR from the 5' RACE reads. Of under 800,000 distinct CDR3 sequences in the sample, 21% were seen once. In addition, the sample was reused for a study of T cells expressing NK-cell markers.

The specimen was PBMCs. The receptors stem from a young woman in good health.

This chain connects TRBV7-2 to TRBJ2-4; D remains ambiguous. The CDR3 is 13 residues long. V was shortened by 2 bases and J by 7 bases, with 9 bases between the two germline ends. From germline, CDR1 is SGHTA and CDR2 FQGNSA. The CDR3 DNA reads TGTGCCAGCAGCTTAATCCCTGTTAACATTCAGTACTTC. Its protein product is CASSLIPVNIQYF. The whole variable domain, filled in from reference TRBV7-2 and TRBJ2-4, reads GAGVSQSPSNKVTEKGKDVELRCDPISGHTALYWYRQSLGQGLEFLIYFQGNSAPDKSGLPSDRFSAERTGGSVSTLTIQRTQQEDSAVYLCASSLIPVNIQYFGAGTRLSVL.

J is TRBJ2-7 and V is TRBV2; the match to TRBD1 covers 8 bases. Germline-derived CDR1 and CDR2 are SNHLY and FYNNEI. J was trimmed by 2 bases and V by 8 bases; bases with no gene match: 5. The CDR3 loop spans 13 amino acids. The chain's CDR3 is CASGDRLAYEQYF. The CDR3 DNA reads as TGTGCCAGCGGGGACAGGCTCGCCTACGAGCAGTACTTC.

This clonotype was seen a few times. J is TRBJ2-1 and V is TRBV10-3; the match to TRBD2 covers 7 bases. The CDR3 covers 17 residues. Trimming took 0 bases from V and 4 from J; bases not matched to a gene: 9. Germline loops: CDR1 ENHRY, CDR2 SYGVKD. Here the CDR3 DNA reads TGTGCCATCAGTGAGTCCCGCACTAGCGACGCTTACAATGAGCAGTTCTTC. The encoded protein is CAISESRTSDAYNEQFF.

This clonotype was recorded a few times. CDR3 in amino acids: CASSLVLAVPTDTQYF. CDR3 DNA: TGTGCCAGCAGCTTGGTACTAGCGGTCCCCACAGATACGCAGTATTTT. The rearrangement joins TRBV5-5 to TRBJ2-3; 8 positions agree with TRBD2. Germline CDR1 SGHKS, CDR2 YYEKEE (reference sequence). After removal of 0 bases from V and 2 bases from J, the junction contained 5 bases not matched to a gene. The CDR3 has 16 residues.

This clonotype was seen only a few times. The CDR3 here is CSGTDNNQPQHF. In DNA form, the CDR3 reads TGCAGCGGGACGGACAACAATCAGCCCCAGCATTTT. The chain employs TRBV20-1 and TRBJ1-5; tentatively, D is TRBD1 (5 bases). The CDR3 runs 12 residues. Germline-derived CDR1 and CDR2 are DFQATT and SNEGSKA (reference sequence).

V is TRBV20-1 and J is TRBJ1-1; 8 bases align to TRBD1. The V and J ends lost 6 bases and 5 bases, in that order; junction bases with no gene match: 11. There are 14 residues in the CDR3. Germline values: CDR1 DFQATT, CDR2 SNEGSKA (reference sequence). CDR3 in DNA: TGCAGTGCCGACAGGGGAGGGACTGGGACTGAAGCTTTCTTT. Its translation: CSADRGGTGTEAFF.

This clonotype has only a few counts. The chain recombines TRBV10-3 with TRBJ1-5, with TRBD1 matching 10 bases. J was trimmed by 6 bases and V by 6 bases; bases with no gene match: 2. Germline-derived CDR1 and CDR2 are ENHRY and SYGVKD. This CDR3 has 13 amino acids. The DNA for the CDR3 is TGTGCCATCAGCGGGACAGGGGTTCAGCCCCAGCATTTT. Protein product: CAISGTGVQPQHF.

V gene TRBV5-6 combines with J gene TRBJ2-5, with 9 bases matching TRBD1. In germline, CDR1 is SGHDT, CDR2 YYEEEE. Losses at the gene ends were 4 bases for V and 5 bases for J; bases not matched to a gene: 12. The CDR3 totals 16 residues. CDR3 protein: CASSEELQGAGETQYF. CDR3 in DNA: TGTGCCAGCAGCGAGGAGCTACAGGGGGCAGGGGAGACCCAGTACTTC.

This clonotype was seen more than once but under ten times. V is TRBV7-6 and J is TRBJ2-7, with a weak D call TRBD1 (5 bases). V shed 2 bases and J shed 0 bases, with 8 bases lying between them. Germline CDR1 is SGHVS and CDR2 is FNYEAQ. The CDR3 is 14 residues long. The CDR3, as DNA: TGTGCCAGCAGCTTATTAGGGGACTCCTACGAGCAGTACTTC. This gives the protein CASSLLGDSYEQYF. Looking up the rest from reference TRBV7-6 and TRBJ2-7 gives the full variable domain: GAGVSQSPRYKVTKRGQDVALRCDPISGHVSLYWYRQALGQGPEFLTYFNYEAQQDKSGLPNDRFSAERPEGSISTLTIQRTEQRDSAMYRCASSLLGDSYEQYFGPGTRLTVT.

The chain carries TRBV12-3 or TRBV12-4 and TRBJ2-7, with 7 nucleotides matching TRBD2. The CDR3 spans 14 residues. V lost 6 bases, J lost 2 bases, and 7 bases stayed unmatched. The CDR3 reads CASRVAGSAYEQYF. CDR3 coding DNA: TGTGCCAGCAGGGTAGCGGGTTCGGCCTACGAGCAGTACTTC.

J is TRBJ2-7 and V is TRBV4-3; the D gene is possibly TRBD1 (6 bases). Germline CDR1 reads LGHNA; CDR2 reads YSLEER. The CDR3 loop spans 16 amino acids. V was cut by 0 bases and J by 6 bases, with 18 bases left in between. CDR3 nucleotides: TGCGCCAGCAGCCAAGATAGACGAGGGGGTATAGGCGAGCAGTACTTC. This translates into CASSQDRRGGIGEQYF.

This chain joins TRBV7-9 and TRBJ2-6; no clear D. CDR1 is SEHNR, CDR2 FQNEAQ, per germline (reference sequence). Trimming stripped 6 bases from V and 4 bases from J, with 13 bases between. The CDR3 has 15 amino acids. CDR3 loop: CASSHGGFGANVLTF. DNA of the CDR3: TGTGCCAGCAGTCATGGCGGATTCGGGGCCAACGTCCTGACTTTC.

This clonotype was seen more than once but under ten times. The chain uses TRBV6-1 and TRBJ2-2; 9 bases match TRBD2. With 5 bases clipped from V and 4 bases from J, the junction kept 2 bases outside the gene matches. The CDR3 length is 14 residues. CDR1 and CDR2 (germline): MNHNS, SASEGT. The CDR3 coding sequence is TGTGCCAGCAGTCGGACTAGCGCCACCGGGGAGCTGTTTTTT. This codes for CASSRTSATGELFF.

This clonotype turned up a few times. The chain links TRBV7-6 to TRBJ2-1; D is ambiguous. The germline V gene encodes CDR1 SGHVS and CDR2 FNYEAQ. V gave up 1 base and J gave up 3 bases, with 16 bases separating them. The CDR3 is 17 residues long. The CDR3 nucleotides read TGTGCCAGCAGCTTAGGCCCTGGGCCCGGCGGCTACAATGAGCAGTTCTTC. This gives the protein CASSLGPGPGGYNEQFF.

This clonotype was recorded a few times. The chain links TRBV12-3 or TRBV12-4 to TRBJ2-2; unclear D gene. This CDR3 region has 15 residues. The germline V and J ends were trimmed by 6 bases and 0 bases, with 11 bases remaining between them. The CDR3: CASRPGYPNTGELFF. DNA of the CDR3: TGTGCCAGCAGACCCGGCTACCCGAACACCGGGGAGCTGTTTTTT.

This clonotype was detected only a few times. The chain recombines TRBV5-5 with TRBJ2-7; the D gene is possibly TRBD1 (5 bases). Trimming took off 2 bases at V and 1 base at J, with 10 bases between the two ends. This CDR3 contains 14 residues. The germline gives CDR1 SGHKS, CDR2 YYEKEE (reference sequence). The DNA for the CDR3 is TGTGCCAGCAGCTTTATCTCAGGGTCCTACGAGCAGTACTTC. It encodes CASSFISGSYEQYF.

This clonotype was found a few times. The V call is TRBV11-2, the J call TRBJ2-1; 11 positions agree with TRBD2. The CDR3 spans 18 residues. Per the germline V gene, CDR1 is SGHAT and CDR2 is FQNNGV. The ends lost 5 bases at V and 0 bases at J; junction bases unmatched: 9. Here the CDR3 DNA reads TGTGCCAGCAGCAAGGGACTAGCGGAGGGGAGCTCCTACAATGAGCAGTTCTTC. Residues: CASSKGLAEGSSYNEQFF.

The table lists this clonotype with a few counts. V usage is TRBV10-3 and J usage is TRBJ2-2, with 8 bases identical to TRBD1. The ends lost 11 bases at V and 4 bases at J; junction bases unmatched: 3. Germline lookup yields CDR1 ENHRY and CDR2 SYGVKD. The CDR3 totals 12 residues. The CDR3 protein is CASQGGTGELFF. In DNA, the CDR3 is TGTGCCTCACAGGGGGGCACCGGGGAGCTGTTTTTT.

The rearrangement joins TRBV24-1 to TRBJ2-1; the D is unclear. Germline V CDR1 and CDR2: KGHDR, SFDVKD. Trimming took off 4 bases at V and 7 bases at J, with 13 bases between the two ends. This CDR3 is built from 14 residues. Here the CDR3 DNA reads TGTGCCACCAGTGACCCTGGACCCAGTAATGAGCAGTTCTTC. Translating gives CATSDPGPSNEQFF.

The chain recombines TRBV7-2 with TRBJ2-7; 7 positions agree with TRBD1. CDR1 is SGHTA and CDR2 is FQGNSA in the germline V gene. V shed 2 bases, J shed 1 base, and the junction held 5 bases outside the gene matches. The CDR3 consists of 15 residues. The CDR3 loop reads CASSLTGTVSYEQYF. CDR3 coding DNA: TGTGCCAGCAGCTTAACCGGGACAGTTTCCTACGAGCAGTACTTC.

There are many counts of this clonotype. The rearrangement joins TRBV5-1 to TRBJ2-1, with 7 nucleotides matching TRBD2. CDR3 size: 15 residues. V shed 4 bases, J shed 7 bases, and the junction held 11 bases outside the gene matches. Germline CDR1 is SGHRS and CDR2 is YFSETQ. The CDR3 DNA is TGCGCCAGCAGCCCTCCCTTTGCGGGGGTTAATGAGCAGTTCTTC. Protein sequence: CASSPPFAGVNEQFF.

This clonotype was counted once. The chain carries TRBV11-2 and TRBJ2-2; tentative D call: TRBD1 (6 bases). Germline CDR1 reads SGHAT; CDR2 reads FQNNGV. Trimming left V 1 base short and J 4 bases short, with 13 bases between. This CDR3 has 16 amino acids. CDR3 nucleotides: TGTGCCAGCAGCTTAGCCGAGGGGACAATCACCGGGGAGCTGTTTTTT. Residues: CASSLAEGTITGELFF.

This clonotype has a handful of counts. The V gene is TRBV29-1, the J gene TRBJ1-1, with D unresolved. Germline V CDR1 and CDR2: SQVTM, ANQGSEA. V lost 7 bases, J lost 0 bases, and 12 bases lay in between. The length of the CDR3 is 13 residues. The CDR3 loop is CSGETDMNTEAFF. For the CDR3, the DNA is TGCAGCGGTGAGACGGATATGAACACTGAAGCTTTCTTT.

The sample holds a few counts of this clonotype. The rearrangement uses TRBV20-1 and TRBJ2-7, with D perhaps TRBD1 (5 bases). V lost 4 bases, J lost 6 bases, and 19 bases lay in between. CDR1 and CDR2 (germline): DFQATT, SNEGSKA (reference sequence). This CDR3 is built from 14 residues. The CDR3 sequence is CSAKTPRVPLEQYF. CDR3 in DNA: TGCAGTGCTAAAACCCCCAGGGTACCCCTCGAGCAGTACTTC.

The CDR3 DNA reads as TGCGCCAGCAGTGAGTGGACCTACAATGAGCAGTTCTTC. Amino acid sequence: CASSEWTYNEQFF. This sequence joins TRBV10-1 and TRBJ2-1; D gene ambiguous. Per the germline V gene, CDR1 is WNHNN and CDR2 is SYGVQD (reference sequence). The CDR3 extends over 13 amino acids. V dropped 1 base and J dropped 2 bases, with 3 bases sitting between them.

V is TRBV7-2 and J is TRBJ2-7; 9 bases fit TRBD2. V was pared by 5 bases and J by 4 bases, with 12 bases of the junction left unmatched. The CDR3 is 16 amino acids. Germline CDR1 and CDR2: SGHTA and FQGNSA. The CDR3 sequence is CASSPRAVAGVYEQYF. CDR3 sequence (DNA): TGTGCCAGCAGCCCTAGGGCTGTAGCGGGAGTATACGAGCAGTACTTC.

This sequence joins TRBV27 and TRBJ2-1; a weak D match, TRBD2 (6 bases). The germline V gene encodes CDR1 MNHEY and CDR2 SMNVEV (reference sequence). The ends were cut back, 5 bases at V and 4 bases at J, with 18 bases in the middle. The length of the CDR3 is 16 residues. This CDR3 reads CASSPAEGYKYNEQFF. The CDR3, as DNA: TGTGCCAGCAGTCCCGCGGAGGGTTATAAGTACAATGAGCAGTTCTTC.

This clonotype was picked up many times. The CDR3 loop reads CASSQGGDTQYF. In nucleotides, the CDR3 is TGTGCCAGCTCCCAGGGGGGGGATACGCAGTATTTT. The rearrangement links TRBV7-3 to TRBJ2-3; D is perhaps TRBD1 or TRBD2 (7 bases each). Germline lookup yields CDR1 SGHTA and CDR2 FQGTGA. Trimming shortened V by 8 bases and J by 6 bases, and 12 bases separated the two germline ends. CDR3 size: 12 residues.

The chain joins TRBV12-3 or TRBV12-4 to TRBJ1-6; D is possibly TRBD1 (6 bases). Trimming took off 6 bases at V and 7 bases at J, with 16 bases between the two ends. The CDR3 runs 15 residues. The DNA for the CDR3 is TGTGCCAGCAGGAGTGGGGGGCTTCCAAATTCACCCCTCCACTTT. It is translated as CASRSGGLPNSPLHF.

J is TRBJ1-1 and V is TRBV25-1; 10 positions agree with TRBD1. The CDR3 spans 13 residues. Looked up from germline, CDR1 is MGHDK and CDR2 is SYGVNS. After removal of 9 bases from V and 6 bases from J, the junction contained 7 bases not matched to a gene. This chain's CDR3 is CASRDRGDAEAFF. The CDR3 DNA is TGTGCCAGTCGGGACAGGGGAGACGCTGAAGCTTTCTTT.

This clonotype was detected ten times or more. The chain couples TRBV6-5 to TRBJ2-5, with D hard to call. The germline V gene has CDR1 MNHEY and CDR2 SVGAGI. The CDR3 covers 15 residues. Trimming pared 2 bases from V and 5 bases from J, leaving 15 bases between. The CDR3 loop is CASSYTDPFGETQYF. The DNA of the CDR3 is TGTGCCAGCAGTTACACAGACCCTTTCGGGGAGACCCAGTACTTC.